This T cell receptor (beta chain) is from a study of blood T cell repertoires in COVID-19. This CDR3 is 13 amino acids long. Using immunoSEQ multiplex PCR, the repertoire was profiled, and TCRdb retains in-frame clones only, with some absent. Of roughly 70,000 clones listed, roughly 87% are singletons. This clonotype was obtained from a man older than 75 with acute or convalescent COVID-19. The sequencing sample was made of peripheral blood. V is TRBV21-1 and J is TRBJ1-2; the DNA was not compared with TRBD1, the D call given in the table. TRBV21-1 is annotated as a pseudogene. As DNA, the CDR3 is TGTGCCAGCAGCCATCGACAGCTCTATGGCTACACCTTC. It encodes CASSHRQLYGYTF.